At least ten counts were recorded for the clone carrying this T cell receptor beta chain. Antigen: not known. All patients picked for sequencing had shown, by flow cytometry, an expansion of CD8+CD57+ cells. The diagnosis in all patients was severe acquired aplastic anemia. Patients were therapy-naive when their blood was sampled. The data were taken from a study of CD8+CD57+ T cells in acquired aplastic anemia. Overall study: Sorted CD4+ and CD8+ cells gave an average of roughly 3.5 ug of DNA. Study-wide results and caveats: In common between the patients and the controls were nearly 30 CD8+ CDR3 sequences.

Template material for TCR beta VDJ and CDR3 profiling consisted of genomic DNA. Using its own MiXCR run on the reads, TCRdb lists one record per CDR3 protein. In the table there are about half a million distinct CDR3 sequences, less than 35% of which are singletons. From germline, CDR1 is SNHLY and CDR2 FYNNEI. Trimming stripped 4 bases from V and 3 bases from J, with 10 bases between. The CDR3 is 13 residues long. Sequences were obtained from sorted CD4+, CD8+, or CD8+CD57+ T cells (not recorded which) from PBMCs. The TCR sequence derives from a human donor with aplastic anemia. The genes are TRBV2 and TRBJ2-7; D uncertain. CDR3 bases: TGTGCCAGCAGTGTTGAACTACTCTACGAGCAGTACTTC. As protein: CASSVELLYEQYF.